These 6 T cell receptor beta chains were sequenced from one sample in a study of T cell changes during pregnancy in multiple sclerosis. Profiling relied on immunoSEQ multiplex PCR, and the TCRdb table lists in-frame clones only, not all of them. The table records about 48,000 clones, 85% to 95% of them present only once. The material sequenced was CD4+ T cells from peripheral blood mononuclear cells, taken in the second trimester of pregnancy. The receptors were gathered from a female donor in good health, enrolled as a control in a pregnancy study.

The chain links TRBV5-4 to TRBJ2-1, with 13 bases lining up with TRBD2. This CDR3 has 15 amino acids. V lost 4 bases, J lost 5 bases, and 3 bases stayed unmatched. The germline V gene has CDR1 SGHNT and CDR2 YYREEE (reference sequence). The DNA for the CDR3 is TGTGCCAGCAGCCGTACTAGCGGGGGGGACAATGAGCAGTTCTTC. It codes for CASSRTSGGDNEQFF.

The V gene is TRBV25-1, the J gene TRBJ1-5; D remains unclear. CDR1 and CDR2 (germline): MGHDK, SYGVNS. V lost 6 bases and J 3 bases, leaving 9 bases between the germline ends. The CDR3 has 13 residues. The CDR3 loop reads CASSGVDNQPQHF. CDR3 nucleotides: TGTGCCAGCAGCGGGGTTGACAATCAGCCCCAGCATTTT.

This chain links TRBV7-9 with TRBJ2-3; 13 nucleotides align to TRBD2. The trim removed 3 bases at V and 4 bases at J, leaving 13 bases unmatched. The length of the CDR3 is 19 residues. The V gene's germline CDR1 is SEHNR and CDR2 FQNEAQ (reference sequence). DNA for the CDR3: TGTGCCAGCAGCTTTCTCCGACTAGCGGGAGGTGTGGGCCCAGATACGCAGTATTTT. Its translation: CASSFLRLAGGVGPDTQYF.

The chain uses TRBV18 and TRBJ1-5, with D possibly TRBD1 on 5 matching bases. Germline CDR1 KGHSH, CDR2 LQKENI. The CDR3 runs to 14 residues. With 4 bases removed from V and 4 bases from J, the gap between germline ends came to 11 bases. CDR3 residues: CASSLEDRNQPQHF. CDR3 nucleotides: TGTGCCAGCTCACTAGAAGACAGAAATCAGCCCCAGCATTTT. The variable domain in full, with the rest retrieved from reference TRBV18 and TRBJ1-5, is NAGVMQNPRHLVRRRGQEARLRCSPMKGHSHVYWYRQLPEEGLKFMVYLQKENIIDESGMPKERFSAEFPKEGPSILRIQQVVRGDSAAYFCASSLEDRNQPQHFGDGTRLSIL.

The rearrangement links TRBV10-3 to TRBJ2-7, with TRBD1 identical over 12 bases. This CDR3 spans 15 amino acids. J was trimmed by 7 bases and V by 4 bases; bases with no gene match: 8. Germline CDR1 and CDR2: ENHRY and SYGVKD. Here the CDR3 reads CAISAGTGGMREQYF. In DNA form, the CDR3 reads TGTGCCATCAGTGCAGGGACAGGGGGCATGAGGGAGCAGTACTTC.

A single count supports this clone. V is TRBV19 and J is TRBJ2-1; D is possibly TRBD2 (6 bases). Germline V CDR1 and CDR2: LNHDA, SQIVND (reference sequence). CDR3 length: 14 amino acids. Trimming took off 4 bases at V and 6 bases at J, with 13 bases between the two ends. CDR3 in DNA: TGTGCCAGTAGTAGGGGGGACTTTTTCAATGAGCAGTTCTTC. This encodes CASSRGDFFNEQFF.